This T cell receptor beta chain was documented in a study of blood T cell repertoires in COVID-19. Study-level background: Sites in the United States, Italy and Spain provided acute and convalescent COVID-19 samples. PBMCs, B-cell-depleted T cells, or T cells provided the cDNA or gDNA that made up the material.

The V and J ends lost 7 bases and 0 bases respectively, with 7 bases between them. CDR1 and CDR2 (germline): SNHLY, FYNNEI. There are 13 residues in the CDR3. Original handling: Estimation of nucleated cell counts was performed using reference gene primer amplification. Some clones are missing from TCRdb's copy, which holds only in-frame ones; the method was immunoSEQ multiplex PCR. The D gene and trimming were derived from the DNA, and the V and J assignments and clone size from that table. Here the sample spans 120,000 to 150,000 clones, about 83% being singletons. The sequencing input was peripheral blood. The chain joins TRBV2 to TRBJ1-3; D not certain. The TCR sequence derives from a woman between 45 and 60 years old with active or convalescent COVID-19. CDR3 in amino acids: CASKEYSGNTIYF. The DNA of the CDR3 is TGTGCCAGCAAGGAGTACTCTGGAAACACCATATATTTT.